This entry lists 10 T cell receptor beta chains sequenced from one sample in a study of blood T cells in healthy people across ages. Primed by a sample-barcoded 5' primer and a J-beta primer mix, a second PCR proceeded for 7 to 11 cycles. TCRdb re-called the 5' RACE reads through MiXCR, storing one row per CDR3 protein. The sample has some 850,000 distinct CDR3 sequences; about 26% are singletons. These sequences were also reported in another study, on T cells of mothers and their children.

The sequenced sample consisted of blood. The receptor source for this set is a boy younger than 18 in good health.

V usage is TRBV28 and J usage is TRBJ2-1, with TRBD2 matching over 7 bases. J gave up 4 bases and V 7 bases, and 10 bases lay outside the gene matches. CDR3 size: 15 residues. Per germline, CDR1 MDHEN and CDR2 SYDVKM. This CDR3 is CASTEAGTNYNEQFF. CDR3 sequence (DNA): TGTGCCAGCACCGAAGCGGGGACTAATTACAATGAGCAGTTCTTC.

V usage is TRBV12-3 or TRBV12-4 and J usage is TRBJ1-2, with a tentative D call TRBD1 (5 bases). CDR3 length equals 13 residues. The V end lost 3 bases, the J end lost 4 bases, and 9 bases lay between the germline ends. In DNA, the CDR3 is TGTGCCAGCAGTTTCGGGGCAAGCTATGGCTACACCTTC. It translates to CASSFGASYGYTF.

The chain couples TRBV7-9 to TRBJ2-6; 12 nucleotides align to TRBD1. CDR3 length: 18 residues. V lost 3 bases, J lost 2 bases, and 5 bases stayed unmatched. CDR1 SEHNR and CDR2 FQNEAQ come from the germline V gene (reference sequence). The CDR3 nucleotides read TGTGCCAGCAGCTTCGCCGGGACAGGGGGCCCTGGGGCCAACGTCCTGACTTTC. Translating it yields CASSFAGTGGPGANVLTF.

V is TRBV10-3 and J is TRBJ1-2, with 8 bases aligning to TRBD1. Per the germline V gene, CDR1 is ENHRY and CDR2 is SYGVKD. The CDR3 length is 13 residues. The V segment lost 7 bases and the J segment 8 bases; nucleotides outside the gene matches: 9. The CDR3 sequence is CAITSDRAGGYTF. The CDR3, as DNA: TGTGCCATCACTTCGGACAGGGCGGGCGGCTACACCTTC.

The rearrangement links TRBV7-6 to TRBJ2-6; 11 bases line up with TRBD1. This CDR3 spans 15 amino acids. The J segment lost 2 bases and the V segment lost 8 bases, leaving 2 bases of the junction unmatched. Germline values: CDR1 SGHVS, CDR2 FNYEAQ. The CDR3 is CASGGQGAGANVLTF. Written as DNA, the CDR3 is TGTGCCAGCGGGGGACAGGGGGCTGGGGCCAACGTCCTGACTTTC.

This clonotype was seen more than once but under ten times. The chain joins TRBV15 to TRBJ2-7; D is perhaps TRBD1 or TRBD2 (6 bases each). Germline V gene lookup returns CDR1 LNHNV and CDR2 YYDKDF (reference sequence). Trimming cost V 1 base and J 7 bases, with 26 bases left between them. CDR3 length equals 18 residues. The CDR3 region is CATSRVPAGHPSRYEQYF. Here the CDR3 DNA reads TGTGCCACCAGCAGAGTTCCCGCGGGACACCCGAGTCGGTATGAGCAGTACTTC. Full variable domain (missing parts from reference TRBV15 and TRBJ2-7): DAMVIQNPRYQVTQFGKPVTLSCSQTLNHNVMYWYQQKSSQAPKLLFHYYDKDFNNEADTPDNFQSRRPNTSFCFLDIRSPGLGDTAMYLCATSRVPAGHPSRYEQYFGPGTRLTVT.

This clonotype has only a few counts. DNA for the CDR3: TGCGCCAGCAGCTTAATCGGGGATTCACCCCTCCACTTT. It is translated as CASSLIGDSPLHF. The genes are TRBV5-1 and TRBJ1-6; no definite D call. Between the trimmed V and J ends, which lost 2 bases and 8 bases, there was a span of 8 bases. The CDR3 totals 13 residues. Per the germline V gene, CDR1 is SGHRS and CDR2 is YFSETQ.

This chain connects TRBV27 to TRBJ2-5; the match to TRBD1 covers 7 bases. The CDR3 contains 13 residues. CDR1 is MNHEY and CDR2 is SMNVEV in the germline V gene (reference sequence). V lost 8 bases, J lost 4 bases, and 7 bases stayed unmatched. The CDR3 is CASAHRQGETQYF. The DNA for the CDR3 is TGTGCCAGCGCGCACCGACAGGGAGAGACCCAGTACTTC.

This chain joins TRBV27 and TRBJ2-2; D call uncertain. The V gene's germline CDR1 is MNHEY and CDR2 SMNVEV (reference sequence). The V end lost 5 bases, the J end lost 8 bases, and 15 bases lay between the germline ends. This CDR3 has 14 residues. The CDR3 loop is CASSPTSKAGELFF. CDR3 nucleotide sequence: TGTGCCAGCAGTCCGACATCCAAGGCAGGGGAGCTGTTTTTT.

This clonotype was seen more than once but under ten times. The CDR3 reads CASSEATSGGGSSYNEQFF. The CDR3 region has the DNA TGTGCCAGCAGTGAAGCGACTAGCGGGGGGGGTAGCTCCTACAATGAGCAGTTCTTC. The chain carries TRBV2 and TRBJ2-1; 14 bases fit TRBD2. This CDR3 is built from 19 residues. Germline V gives CDR1 SNHLY, CDR2 FYNNEI. The J segment lost 0 bases and the V segment lost 0 bases, leaving 4 bases of the junction unmatched.